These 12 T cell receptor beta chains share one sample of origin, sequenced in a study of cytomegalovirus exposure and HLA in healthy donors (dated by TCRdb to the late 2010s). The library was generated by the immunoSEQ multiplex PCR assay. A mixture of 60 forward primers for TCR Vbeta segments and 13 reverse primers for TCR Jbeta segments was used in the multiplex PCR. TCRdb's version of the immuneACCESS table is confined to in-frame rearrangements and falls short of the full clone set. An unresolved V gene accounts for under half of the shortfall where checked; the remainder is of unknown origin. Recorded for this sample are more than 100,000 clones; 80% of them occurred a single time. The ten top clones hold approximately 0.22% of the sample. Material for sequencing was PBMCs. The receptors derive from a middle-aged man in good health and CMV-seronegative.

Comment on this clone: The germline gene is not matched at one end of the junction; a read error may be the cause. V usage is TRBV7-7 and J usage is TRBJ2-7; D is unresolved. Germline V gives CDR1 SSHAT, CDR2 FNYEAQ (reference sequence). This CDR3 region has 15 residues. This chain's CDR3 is CASSPAEGLTYEQYF. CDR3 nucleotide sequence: TGTGCTAGCAGCCCGGCGGAAGGCCTGACTTACGAGCAGTACTTC. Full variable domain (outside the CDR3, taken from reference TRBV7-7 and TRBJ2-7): GAGVSQSPRYKVTKRGQDVTLRCDPISSHATLYWYQQALGQGPEFLTYFNYEAQPDKSGLPSDRFSAERPEGSISTLTIQRTEQRDSAMYRCASSPAEGLTYEQYFGPGTRLTVT.

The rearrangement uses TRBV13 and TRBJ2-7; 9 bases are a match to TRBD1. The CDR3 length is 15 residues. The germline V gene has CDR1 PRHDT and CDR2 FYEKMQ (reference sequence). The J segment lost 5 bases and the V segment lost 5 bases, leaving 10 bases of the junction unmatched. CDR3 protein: CASSGLGQGFHEQYF. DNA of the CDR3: TGTGCCAGCAGCGGCCTAGGACAGGGGTTCCACGAGCAGTACTTC.

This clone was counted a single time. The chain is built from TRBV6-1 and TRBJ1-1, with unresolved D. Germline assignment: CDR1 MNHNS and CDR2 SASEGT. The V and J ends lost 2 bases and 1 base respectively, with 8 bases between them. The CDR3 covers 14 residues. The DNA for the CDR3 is TGTGCCAGCAGTGAAAGGAGAGGGAACACTGAAGCTTTCTTT. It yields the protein CASSERRGNTEAFF.

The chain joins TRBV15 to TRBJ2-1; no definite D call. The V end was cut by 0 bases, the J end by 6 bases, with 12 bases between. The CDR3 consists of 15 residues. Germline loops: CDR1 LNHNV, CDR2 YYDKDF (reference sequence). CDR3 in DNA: TGTGCCACCAGCAGAGAGGGTTTTAGCTCCAATGAGCAGTTCTTC. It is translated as CATSREGFSSNEQFF.

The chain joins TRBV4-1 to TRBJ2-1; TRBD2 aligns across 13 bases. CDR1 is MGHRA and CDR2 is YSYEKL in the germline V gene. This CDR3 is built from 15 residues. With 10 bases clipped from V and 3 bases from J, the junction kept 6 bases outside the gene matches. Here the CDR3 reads CATRTSGSSYNEQFF. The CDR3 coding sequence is TGCGCCACCCGGACTAGCGGGAGCAGCTACAATGAGCAGTTCTTC.

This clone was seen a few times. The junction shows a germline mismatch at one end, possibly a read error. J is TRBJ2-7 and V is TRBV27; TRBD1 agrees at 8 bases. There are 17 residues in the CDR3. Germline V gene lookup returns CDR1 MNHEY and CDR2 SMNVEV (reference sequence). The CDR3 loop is CASRLSAGQAFYYEQYF. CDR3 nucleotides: TGTGCCAGCCGTTTATCGGCGGGACAGGCGTTCTACTACGAGCAGTACTTC.

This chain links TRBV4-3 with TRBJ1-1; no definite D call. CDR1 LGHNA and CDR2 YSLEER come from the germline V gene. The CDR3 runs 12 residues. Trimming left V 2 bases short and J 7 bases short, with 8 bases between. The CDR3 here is CASSQSNYEAFF. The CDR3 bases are TGCGCCAGCAGCCAATCGAACTATGAAGCTTTCTTT.

In nucleotides, the CDR3 is TGCAGCGTTTTTCGGGAGACCCAGTACTTC. Translation: CSVFRETQYF. The rearrangement links TRBV29-1 to TRBJ2-5; D unresolved. V gave up 5 bases and J gave up 5 bases, with 6 bases separating them. Germline V gives CDR1 SQVTM, CDR2 ANQGSEA. The CDR3 has 10 amino acids.

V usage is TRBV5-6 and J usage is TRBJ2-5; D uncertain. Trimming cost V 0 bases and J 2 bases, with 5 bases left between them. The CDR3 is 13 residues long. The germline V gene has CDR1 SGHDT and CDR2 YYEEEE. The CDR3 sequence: CASSLVSQETQYF. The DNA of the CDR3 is TGTGCCAGCAGCTTGGTTTCACAAGAGACCCAGTACTTC.

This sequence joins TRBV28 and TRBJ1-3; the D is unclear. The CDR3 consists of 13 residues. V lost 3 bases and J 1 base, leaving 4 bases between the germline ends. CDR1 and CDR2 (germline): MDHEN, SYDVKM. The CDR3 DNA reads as TGTGCCAGCAGTTTTCCGTCTGGAAACACCATATATTTT. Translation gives CASSFPSGNTIYF.

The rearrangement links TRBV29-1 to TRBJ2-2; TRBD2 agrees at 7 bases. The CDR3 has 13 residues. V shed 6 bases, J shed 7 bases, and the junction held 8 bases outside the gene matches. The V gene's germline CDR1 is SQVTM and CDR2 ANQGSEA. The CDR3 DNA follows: TGCAGCGTAAAGACTAGCTTCGACGGGGAGCTGTTTTTT. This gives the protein CSVKTSFDGELFF.

The CDR3 region is CASSSRLAGGNEQFF. The CDR3 DNA is TGTGCCAGCAGCTCCAGACTAGCGGGGGGCAATGAGCAGTTCTTC. The rearrangement links TRBV28 to TRBJ2-1; TRBD2 aligns across 13 bases. V gave up 6 bases and J gave up 6 bases; unmatched junction bases: 5. CDR3 length: 15 amino acids. CDR1 is MDHEN, CDR2 SYDVKM, per germline.